Shown below are 7 T cell receptor beta chains from a single sample sequenced in a study of blood T cell repertoires in COVID-19. Method: immunoSEQ multiplex PCR; TCRdb's copy keeps in-frame clones and lacks some. The sample has just over 250,000 clones; around 87% are singletons. The sample taken for sequencing was peripheral blood. The receptors come from a woman between 50 and 59 years old with acute or convalescent COVID-19.

This sequence joins TRBV9 and TRBJ2-1; D might be TRBD2 (5 bases). The germline V and J ends were trimmed by 0 bases and 4 bases, with 8 bases remaining between them. CDR1 is SGDLS and CDR2 is YYNGEE in the germline V gene. This CDR3 is built from 14 residues. CDR3 sequence reads: CASSVVGLYNEQFF. The CDR3, as DNA: TGTGCCAGCAGCGTAGTAGGACTTTACAATGAGCAGTTCTTC.

This clone was picked up one time. The chain uses TRBV5-1 and TRBJ1-1; D is unresolved. Germline V lookup: CDR1 SGHRS, CDR2 YFSETQ. Trimming cost V 2 bases and J 4 bases, with 6 bases left between them. This CDR3 contains 12 residues. CDR3 in DNA: TGCGCCAGCAGCTTCGCGGGCACTGAAGCTTTCTTT. Translated, it gives CASSFAGTEAFF.

This clone came up once. The chain has TRBV7-6 and TRBJ2-7; tentatively, D is TRBD2 (5 bases). Deletions cut 4 bases from V and 4 bases from J, with 20 bases between. The CDR3 has 16 amino acids. Per the germline V gene, CDR1 is SGHVS and CDR2 is FNYEAQ. CDR3 protein: CASSYSPDLTQYEQYF. DNA for the CDR3: TGTGCCAGCAGCTATTCTCCGGACTTAACCCAATACGAGCAGTACTTC.

This clone was counted a single time. The V call is TRBV4-1, the J call TRBJ1-2; D possibly corresponds to TRBD1 (6 bases). Germline V gene data show CDR1 as MGHRA and CDR2 as YSYEKL. This CDR3 is 16 amino acids long. Between the trimmed V and J ends, which lost 1 base and 1 base, there was a span of 13 bases. CDR3 nucleotides: TGCGCCAGCAGCCAAGTACAGTCAGGGGATAACTATGGCTACACCTTC. Translated: CASSQVQSGDNYGYTF.

The chain carries TRBV7-9 and TRBJ2-5; 7 bases align to TRBD1. This CDR3 comprises 15 residues. V trimming: 2 bases; J trimming: 2 bases; junction bases outside the gene matches: 5. Germline-derived CDR1 and CDR2 are SEHNR and FQNEAQ (reference sequence). Here the CDR3 DNA reads TGTGCCAGCAGCTTAAAGGGGGACAGTCAAGAGACCCAGTACTTC. Translated: CASSLKGDSQETQYF.

This clone was counted a single time. The genes are TRBV12-3 or TRBV12-4 and TRBJ1-2; D is unresolved. This CDR3 spans 13 amino acids. V was shortened by 2 bases and J by 2 bases, with 6 bases between the two germline ends. The chain's CDR3 is CASSLNRNYGYTF. Written as DNA, the CDR3 is TGTGCCAGCAGTTTAAACAGAAACTATGGCTACACCTTC.

The chain carries TRBV6-5 and TRBJ1-1; 10 nucleotides match TRBD1. The germline V gene has CDR1 MNHEY and CDR2 SVGAGI. This CDR3 is built from 15 residues. V trimming: 7 bases; J trimming: 4 bases; junction bases outside the gene matches: 9. This CDR3 reads CASTGTGEMSTEAFF. The DNA for the CDR3 is TGTGCCAGCACTGGGACAGGGGAAATGAGCACTGAAGCTTTCTTT.